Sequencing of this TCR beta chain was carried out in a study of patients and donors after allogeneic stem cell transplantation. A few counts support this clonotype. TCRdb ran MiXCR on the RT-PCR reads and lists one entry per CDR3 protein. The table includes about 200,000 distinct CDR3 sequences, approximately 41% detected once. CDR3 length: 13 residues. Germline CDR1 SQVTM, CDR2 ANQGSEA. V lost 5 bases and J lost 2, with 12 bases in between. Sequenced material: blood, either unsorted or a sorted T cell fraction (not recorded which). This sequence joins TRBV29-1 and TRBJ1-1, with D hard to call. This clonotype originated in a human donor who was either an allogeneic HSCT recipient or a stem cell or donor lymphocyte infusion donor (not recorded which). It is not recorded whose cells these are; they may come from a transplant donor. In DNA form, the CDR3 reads TGCAGCGTTCTGGAACAGACTAACACTGAAGCTTTCTTT. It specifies CSVLEQTNTEAFF.